These 14 T cell receptor beta chains were sequenced from one sample in a study of CD8 T cells in Susac syndrome. With random hexamers, reverse transcription was performed on about 0.45 to 1 ug of RNA. TCRdb re-analysed the immunoSEQ multiplex PCR reads in MiXCR, keeping a single row per CDR3 protein. The table records 300,000 or so distinct CDR3 sequences, about 92% of them present only once. Sequences were obtained from CD4+ T cells from PBMCs. The receptor source for this set is a human donor with multiple sclerosis.

The chain recombines TRBV7-2 with TRBJ2-4; 8 bases match TRBD2. V lost 0 bases, J lost 5 bases, and 6 bases stayed unmatched. The CDR3 consists of 16 residues. The germline CDR1 and CDR2 sequences are SGHTA and FQGNSA. CDR3 sequence: CASSLASGGGENIQYF. The CDR3 nucleotides are TGTGCCAGCAGCTTAGCGTCGGGAGGGGGGGAAAACATTCAGTACTTC.

The rearrangement joins TRBV20-1 to TRBJ2-6; no clear D. The CDR3 consists of 16 residues. Trimming stripped 5 bases from V and 2 bases from J, with 16 bases between. Per germline, CDR1 DFQATT and CDR2 SNEGSKA (reference sequence). The CDR3 spells CSAPQPTVPGANVLTF. For the CDR3, the DNA is TGCAGTGCTCCCCAGCCTACAGTACCTGGGGCCAACGTCCTGACTTTC.

This chain links TRBV29-1 with TRBJ2-5, with D maybe TRBD1 (6 bases). The CDR3 is made up of 13 amino acids. The V gene lost 8 bases and the J gene lost 1 base, with 14 bases spanning the gap. Germline V gene lookup returns CDR1 SQVTM and CDR2 ANQGSEA. The CDR3 loop reads CSIRPDSQETQYF. CDR3 coding DNA: TGCAGCATCCGCCCGGACAGCCAAGAGACCCAGTACTTC.

The genes are TRBV20-1 and TRBJ1-4, with D possibly TRBD1 on 6 matching bases. The CDR3 consists of 13 residues. Germline lookup yields CDR1 DFQATT and CDR2 SNEGSKA (reference sequence). V dropped 4 bases and J dropped 8 bases, with 14 bases sitting between them. Here the CDR3 DNA reads TGCAGTGCTACCCAACAGGGCCGGGAAAAACTGTTTTTT. It yields the protein CSATQQGREKLFF.

This chain uses TRBV24-1 with TRBJ2-7; unclear D gene. Trimming cost V 4 bases and J 6 bases, with 0 bases left between them. The germline V gene encodes CDR1 KGHDR and CDR2 SFDVKD. This CDR3 region has 9 residues. The CDR3 DNA reads as TGTGCCACCAGTGACGAGCAGTACTTC. This encodes CATSDEQYF.

The count of this clonotype is one. This chain joins TRBV10-2 and TRBJ2-5, with 10 bases matching TRBD2. Germline V gene sequence: CDR1 WSHSY, CDR2 SAAADI. The CDR3 runs 19 residues. After removal of 0 bases from V and 2 bases from J, the junction contained 12 bases not matched to a gene. CDR3 protein: CASSESLAGVSTKQETQYF. CDR3 DNA: TGCGCCAGCAGTGAGTCTCTAGCGGGGGTCTCGACAAAACAAGAGACCCAGTACTTC.

This chain uses TRBV19 with TRBJ2-3, with 8 bases aligning to TRBD1. The V segment lost 9 bases and the J segment 4 bases; nucleotides outside the gene matches: 6. Germline V gene lookup returns CDR1 LNHDA and CDR2 SQIVND (reference sequence). CDR3 length equals 13 residues. The CDR3 loop is CASGQGSSDTQYF. As DNA, the CDR3 is TGTGCCAGCGGACAGGGATCGTCAGATACGCAGTATTTT.

The chain joins TRBV7-9 to TRBJ1-5, with 7 bases matching TRBD1. V shed 4 bases, J shed 2 bases, and the junction held 5 bases outside the gene matches. Germline CDR1 is SEHNR and CDR2 is FQNEAQ (reference sequence). The CDR3 is made up of 15 amino acids. The CDR3 sequence is CASSYDRAGNQPQHF. CDR3 nucleotides: TGTGCCAGCAGCTACGACAGGGCGGGCAATCAGCCCCAGCATTTT. The full variable domain, with the rest looked up from reference TRBV7-9 and TRBJ1-5, is DTGVSQNPRHKITKRGQNVTFRCDPISEHNRLYWYRQTLGQGPEFLTYFQNEAQLEKSRLLSDRFSAERPKGSFSTLEIQRTEQGDSAMYLCASSYDRAGNQPQHFGDGTRLSIL.

This chain connects TRBV3-1 to TRBJ2-3; no definite D call. With 0 bases removed from V and 2 bases from J, the gap between germline ends came to 9 bases. Germline CDR1 LGHDT, CDR2 YNNKEL (reference sequence). The CDR3 runs to 15 residues. The CDR3 DNA reads as TGTGCCAGCAGCCAAGATCTCATCAACACAGATACGCAGTATTTT. It specifies CASSQDLINTDTQYF.

V usage is TRBV18 and J usage is TRBJ2-5; 9 bases fit TRBD1. There are 15 residues in the CDR3. The germline V gene encodes CDR1 KGHSH and CDR2 LQKENI. With 5 bases clipped from V and 5 bases from J, the junction kept 9 bases outside the gene matches. The CDR3 sequence is CASSTRDRAWETQYF. The CDR3 nucleotides read TGTGCCAGCTCAACAAGGGACAGGGCATGGGAGACCCAGTACTTC. Full variable domain (remainder filled in from reference TRBV18 and TRBJ2-5): NAGVMQNPRHLVRRRGQEARLRCSPMKGHSHVYWYRQLPEEGLKFMVYLQKENIIDESGMPKERFSAEFPKEGPSILRIQQVVRGDSAAYFCASSTRDRAWETQYFGPGTRLLVL.

The V and J genes are TRBV20-1 and TRBJ2-5, with 9 bases fitting TRBD2. Germline V gene lookup returns CDR1 DFQATT and CDR2 SNEGSKA (reference sequence). CDR3 length: 13 amino acids. The V segment lost 0 bases and the J segment 13 bases; nucleotides outside the gene matches: 9. The CDR3 DNA reads as TGCAGTGCTAGAGATAGCGGAGCGGGGGGTTCGTACTTC. Translated: CSARDSGAGGSYF.

The chain links TRBV27 to TRBJ2-7; TRBD1 matches at 8 bases. Germline V gene sequence: CDR1 MNHEY, CDR2 SMNVEV (reference sequence). Losses at the gene ends were 3 bases for V and 2 bases for J; bases not matched to a gene: 3. CDR3 size: 14 residues. In DNA form, the CDR3 reads TGTGCCAGCAGTTTTTTGGACAGGGCCTACGAGCAGTACTTC. Translated, it gives CASSFLDRAYEQYF.

The chain has TRBV20-1 and TRBJ2-7; D gene unclear. The V end lost 3 bases, the J end lost 4 bases, and 13 bases lay between the germline ends. The CDR3 runs 13 residues. CDR1 and CDR2 (germline): DFQATT, SNEGSKA (reference sequence). CDR3 bases: TGCAGTGCTAGCATCGCGATGGGTTACGAGCAGTACTTC. Encoded protein: CSASIAMGYEQYF.

The chain couples TRBV6-2 or TRBV6-3 to TRBJ1-2; D call uncertain. Trimming shortened V by 7 bases and J by 5 bases, and 11 bases separated the two germline ends. In germline, CDR1 is MNHEY, CDR2 SVGEGT. This CDR3 has 12 residues. CDR3 nucleotides: TGTGCCAGCACCGAGACAACATATGGCTACACCTTC. Residues: CASTETTYGYTF.